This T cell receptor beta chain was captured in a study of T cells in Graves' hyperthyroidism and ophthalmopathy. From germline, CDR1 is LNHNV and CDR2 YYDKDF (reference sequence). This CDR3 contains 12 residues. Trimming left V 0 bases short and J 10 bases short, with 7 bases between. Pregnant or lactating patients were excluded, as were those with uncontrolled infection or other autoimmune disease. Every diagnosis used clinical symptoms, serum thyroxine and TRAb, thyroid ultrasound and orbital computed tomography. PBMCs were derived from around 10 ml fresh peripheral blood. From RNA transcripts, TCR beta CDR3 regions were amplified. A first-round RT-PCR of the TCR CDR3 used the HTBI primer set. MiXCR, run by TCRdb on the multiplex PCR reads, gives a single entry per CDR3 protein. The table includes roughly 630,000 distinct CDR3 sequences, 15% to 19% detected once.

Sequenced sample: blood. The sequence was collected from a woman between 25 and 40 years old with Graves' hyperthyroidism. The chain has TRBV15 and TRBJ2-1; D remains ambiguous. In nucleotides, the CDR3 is TGTGCCACCAGCAGAGATATTGGCGAGCAGTTCTTC. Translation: CATSRDIGEQFF.